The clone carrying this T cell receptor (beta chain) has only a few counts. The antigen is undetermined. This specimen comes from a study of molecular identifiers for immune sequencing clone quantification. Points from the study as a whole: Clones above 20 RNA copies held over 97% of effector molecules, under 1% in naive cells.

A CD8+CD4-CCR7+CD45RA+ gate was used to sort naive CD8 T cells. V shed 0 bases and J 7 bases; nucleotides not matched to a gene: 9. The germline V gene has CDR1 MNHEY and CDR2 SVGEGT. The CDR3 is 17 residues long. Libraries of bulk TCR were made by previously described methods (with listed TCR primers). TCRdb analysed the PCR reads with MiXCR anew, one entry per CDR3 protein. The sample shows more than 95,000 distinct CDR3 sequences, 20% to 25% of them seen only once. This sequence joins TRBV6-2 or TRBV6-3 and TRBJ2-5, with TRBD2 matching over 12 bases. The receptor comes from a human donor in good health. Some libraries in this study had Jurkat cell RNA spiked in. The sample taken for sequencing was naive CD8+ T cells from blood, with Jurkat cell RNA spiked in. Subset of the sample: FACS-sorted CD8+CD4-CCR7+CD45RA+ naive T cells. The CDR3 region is CASSYSLTSGGLPTQYF. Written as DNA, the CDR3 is TGTGCCAGCAGTTACTCGTTGACTAGCGGGGGCCTTCCGACCCAGTACTTC.